This TCR beta chain was captured in a study of shared clonotypes between healthy human individuals. Sequenced by immunoSEQ multiplex PCR; TCRdb stores in-frame clones only, minus some. The sample has about 380,000 clones, around 96% seen once. The CDR3 has 15 residues. Germline V gene sequence: CDR1 LNHDA, CDR2 SQIVND (reference sequence). J lost 4 bases, V lost 3 bases, and 5 bases had no gene match. This rearrangement joins TRBV19 to TRBJ1-5; 8 bases fit TRBD1. The source is a man aged 30 to 39 in good health. What was sequenced was memory CD8+ T cells sorted from blood. The subset denotes: CD45RO+ cells pooled with CCR7-negative TemRA cells. The CDR3 DNA follows: TGTGCCAGTAGTATGGACAGGGCGGGGAATCAGCCCCAGCATTTT. Translation: CASSMDRAGNQPQHF.